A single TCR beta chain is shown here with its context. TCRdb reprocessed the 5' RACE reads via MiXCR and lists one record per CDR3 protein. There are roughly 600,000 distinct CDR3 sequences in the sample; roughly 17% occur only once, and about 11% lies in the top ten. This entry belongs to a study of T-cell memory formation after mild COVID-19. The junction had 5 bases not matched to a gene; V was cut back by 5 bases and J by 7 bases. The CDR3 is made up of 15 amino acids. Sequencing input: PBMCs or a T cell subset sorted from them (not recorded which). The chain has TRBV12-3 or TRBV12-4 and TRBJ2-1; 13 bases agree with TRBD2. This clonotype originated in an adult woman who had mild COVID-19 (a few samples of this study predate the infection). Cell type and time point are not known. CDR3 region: CASSRTSGSKNEQFF. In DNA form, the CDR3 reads TGTGCCAGCAGTCGGACTAGCGGGAGTAAAAATGAGCAGTTCTTC.